This paragraph covers one TCR beta chain sequence. Its antigen is not known. Clones were read by immunoSEQ multiplex PCR, and TCRdb kept only the in-frame ones, dropping some. The sample shows over 100,000 clones, 85% to 95% of them seen only once. The V segment lost 10 bases and the J segment 3 bases; nucleotides outside the gene matches: 6. This CDR3 comprises 14 residues. Germline V gene data show CDR1 as MNHEY and CDR2 as SVGAGI. This entry comes from a study of T cell repertoires and HLA-DP antigens. The wider study: Alloreactive CD4+ T cells targeted HLA-DP on transduced HeLa.

The chain uses TRBV6-5 and TRBJ2-2; 9 nucleotides agree with TRBD1. This TCR came from a woman between 18 and 30 years old in good health and CMV-seronegative. The sample comprised CD4+ T cells from PBMCs. The CDR3 coding sequence is TGTGCCACGACCGACAGGGGGTACACCGGGGAGCTGTTTTTT. It specifies CATTDRGYTGELFF.